These 28 T cell receptor beta chains originate from one sample sequenced in a study of spatial heterogeneity in lung cancer. Time point reported: sample taken at primary tumor resection. Whole RNA came from tumor, nontumor lung or frozen PBMC and was sequenced without being sorted. One entry per CDR3 protein, called by TCRdb with MiXCR from the 5' RACE reads. Among some 21,000 distinct CDR3 sequences listed, roughly 4.2% were seen once. Sequences were derived from PBMCs, sampled at surgery. The receptors shown here come from a male donor with early-stage non-small cell lung cancer.

In its sample, this clonotype was seen many times. The V call is TRBV3-1, the J call TRBJ1-6; D is unclear. V lost 0 bases to trimming and J lost 7 bases, with 7 bases between them. CDR1 is LGHDT, CDR2 YNNKEL, per germline (reference sequence). The CDR3 has 14 residues. CDR3 bases: TGTGCCAGCAGCCAAGATTACAGAAATTCACCCCTCCACTTT. This sequence encodes CASSQDYRNSPLHF.

This clonotype was seen many times. The J gene is TRBJ1-3, the V gene TRBV30; D unresolved. Trimming shortened V by 5 bases and J by 0 bases, and 8 bases separated the two germline ends. This CDR3 is built from 13 residues. Per the germline V gene, CDR1 is GTSNPN and CDR2 is SVGIG (reference sequence). The CDR3, as DNA: TGTGCCTGGGGAAAAGGCTCTGGAAACACCATATATTTT. As protein: CAWGKGSGNTIYF. The full variable domain, in which reference TRBV30 and TRBJ1-3 provide the parts outside the CDR3, is SQTIHQWPATLVQPVGSPLSLECTVEGTSNPNLYWYRQAAGRGLQLLFYSVGIGQISSEVPQNLSASRPQDRQFILSSKKLLLSDSGFYLCAWGKGSGNTIYFGEGSWLTVV.

There are many counts of this clonotype. The DNA of the CDR3 is TGTGCCAGCAGTCGCGCGGACACCGGGGAGCTGTTTTTT. Amino acids: CASSRADTGELFF. The V gene is TRBV6-6, the J gene TRBJ2-2; no firm D call. The V gene's germline CDR1 is MNHNY and CDR2 SVGAGI (reference sequence). This CDR3 region has 13 residues. The V and J ends lost 5 bases and 3 bases respectively, with 7 bases between them.

The rearrangement uses TRBV11-2 and TRBJ2-5; tentative D call: TRBD2 (7 bases). CDR1 is SGHAT, CDR2 FQNNGV, per germline. The germline V and J ends were trimmed by 2 bases and 3 bases, with 13 bases remaining between them. The CDR3 totals 15 residues. CDR3 residues: CASSLSRGGKETQYF. For the CDR3, the DNA is TGTGCCAGCAGCTTAAGCAGGGGAGGGAAAGAGACCCAGTACTTC.

This clonotype was recorded many times. The chain is built from TRBV7-8 and TRBJ2-1; 9 nucleotides agree with TRBD2. Trimming at V came to 3 bases and at J to 1 base, leaving 1 base not matched to a gene. Looked up from germline, CDR1 is SGHVS and CDR2 is FQNEAQ. The CDR3 runs to 15 residues. CDR3 protein: CASSFSGRSYNEQFF. The CDR3 DNA follows: TGTGCCAGCAGCTTTAGCGGGAGATCCTACAATGAGCAGTTCTTC. Based on the CDR3 plus reference TRBV7-8 and TRBJ2-1, the full variable domain is GAGVSQSPRYKVAKRGQDVALRCDPISGHVSLFWYQQALGQGPEFLTYFQNEAQLDKSGLPSDRFFAERPEGSVSTLKIQRTQQEDSAVYLCASSFSGRSYNEQFFGPGTRLTVL.

This clonotype was counted at least ten times. The rearrangement links TRBV27 to TRBJ1-1; D ambiguous. Germline CDR1 MNHEY, CDR2 SMNVEV (reference sequence). The CDR3 contains 15 residues. The V end was cut by 5 bases, the J end by 1 base, with 14 bases between. The CDR3 coding sequence is TGTGCCAGCAGTCCACCCCGGCACACGAACACTGAAGCTTTCTTT. It translates to CASSPPRHTNTEAFF.

In this sample, this clonotype turned up many times. The J gene is TRBJ1-2, the V gene TRBV28; no clear D gene. Germline V lookup: CDR1 MDHEN, CDR2 SYDVKM. The V end was cut by 6 bases, the J end by 5 bases, with 13 bases between. The CDR3 is 13 amino acids. DNA of the CDR3: TGTGCCAGCAGCTTGTTGGGAGGTTATGGCTACACCTTC. This encodes CASSLLGGYGYTF.

This clonotype was picked up many times. The J gene is TRBJ2-1, the V gene TRBV7-2; D might be TRBD2 (5 bases). V was trimmed by 1 base and J by 5 bases, leaving 12 bases between them. Germline values: CDR1 SGHTA, CDR2 FQGNSA. The CDR3 loop spans 15 amino acids. The CDR3 here is CASSLEAAGNNEQFF. CDR3 DNA sequence: TGTGCCAGCAGCTTAGAGGCTGCGGGCAACAATGAGCAGTTCTTC.

This clonotype was recorded at least ten times. V usage is TRBV29-1 and J usage is TRBJ2-7, with 7 bases fitting TRBD1. CDR1 and CDR2 (germline): SQVTM, ANQGSEA. Unmatched junction bases numbered 20, after V lost 5 bases and J lost 4 bases. The CDR3 is 17 residues long. Written as DNA, the CDR3 is TGCAGCGTTCCAAGGGAAAAGACGGGGACAGAGACTTACGAGCAGTACTTC. Translating it yields CSVPREKTGTETYEQYF.

This clonotype appeared a few times. The V gene is TRBV27, the J gene TRBJ2-5; 9 bases align to TRBD1. V trimming: 5 bases; J trimming: 2 bases; junction bases outside the gene matches: 12. Germline V lookup: CDR1 MNHEY, CDR2 SMNVEV (reference sequence). CDR3 size: 17 residues. CDR3 amino acids: CASSPLSTGGSQETQYF. CDR3 DNA: TGTGCCAGCAGTCCATTATCCACAGGGGGCTCACAAGAGACCCAGTACTTC.

There are many counts of this clonotype. The chain recombines TRBV7-2 with TRBJ2-3; D not certain. V was clipped by 3 bases and J by 3 bases, with 10 bases between them. Germline CDR1 SGHTA, CDR2 FQGNSA. The length of the CDR3 is 14 residues. CDR3 nucleotides: TGTGCCAGCAGCTTTGTGATCTCGACAGATACGCAGTATTTT. Its protein is CASSFVISTDTQYF.

This clonotype was counted ten times or more. The gene calls are TRBV9 and TRBJ2-4, with 8 bases fitting TRBD1. Trimming cost V 2 bases and J 6 bases; bases outside gene matches: 4. In germline, CDR1 is SGDLS, CDR2 YYNGEE. The CDR3 spans 14 residues. The CDR3, as DNA: TGTGCCAGCAGCGTCACCGGACAGGGAAACATTCAGTACTTC. Translation gives CASSVTGQGNIQYF.

This clonotype was detected a few times. The rearrangement joins TRBV2 to TRBJ2-3; TRBD2 agrees at 8 bases. Trimming removed 1 base from V and 2 bases from J; junction bases left unmatched: 5. Germline V gives CDR1 SNHLY, CDR2 FYNNEI. There are 16 residues in the CDR3. CDR3 DNA: TGTGCCAGCAGTGAAGTCACTAGCGGAACCACAGATACGCAGTATTTT. Its protein product is CASSEVTSGTTDTQYF.

This clonotype was observed many times. V and J are TRBV20-1 and TRBJ2-1; 8 bases match TRBD2. This CDR3 has 15 residues. The germline gives CDR1 DFQATT, CDR2 SNEGSKA (reference sequence). The trim removed 2 bases at V and 7 bases at J, leaving 10 bases unmatched. CDR3 in DNA: TGCAGTGCTAGAAGGCCTAGCGGGTGGGATAATGAGCAGTTCTTC. This gives the protein CSARRPSGWDNEQFF.

The chain combines TRBV6-4 with TRBJ2-3; 10 positions agree with TRBD2. Germline CDR1 and CDR2: MRHNA and SNTAGT. The V gene end was trimmed by 4 bases and the J gene end by 4 bases; junction bases not matched to a gene: 5. This CDR3 has 15 residues. The CDR3 loop reads CASSATSGISDTQYF. The DNA for the CDR3 is TGTGCCAGCAGTGCAACTAGCGGGATCTCAGATACGCAGTATTTT.

The sample holds many counts of this clonotype. This rearrangement joins TRBV4-3 to TRBJ2-1, with D uncertain. The CDR3 totals 15 residues. Trimming took off 0 bases at V and 3 bases at J, with 9 bases between the two ends. Germline V gene sequence: CDR1 LGHNA, CDR2 YSLEER. CDR3: CASSQDLDLYNEQFF. In DNA, the CDR3 is TGCGCCAGCAGCCAAGATCTAGATCTCTACAATGAGCAGTTCTTC.

This clonotype came up many times. V usage is TRBV19 and J usage is TRBJ2-2; 7 bases agree with TRBD1. J lost 4 bases, V lost 4 bases, and 6 bases had no gene match. Germline V gene data show CDR1 as LNHDA and CDR2 as SQIVND (reference sequence). This CDR3 has 15 residues. The CDR3 nucleotides read TGTGCCAGTAGTACCAACAGGGGAGTCACCGGGGAGCTGTTTTTT. Protein: CASSTNRGVTGELFF.

This clonotype has at least ten counts. This chain joins TRBV2 and TRBJ2-7; tentatively, D is TRBD2 (5 bases). Germline V gene data show CDR1 as SNHLY and CDR2 as FYNNEI. The ends were cut back, 8 bases at V and 0 bases at J, with 11 bases in the middle. CDR3 length: 13 amino acids. CDR3 sequence (DNA): TGTGCCAGCTCGGACTTGAGCTCCTACGAGCAGTACTTC. Residues: CASSDLSSYEQYF.

This clonotype was counted a few times. The chain recombines TRBV5-1 with TRBJ2-5, with 12 bases fitting TRBD1. The germline V gene has CDR1 SGHRS and CDR2 YFSETQ. J gave up 5 bases and V 1 base, and 9 bases lay outside the gene matches. The CDR3 length is 17 residues. Here the CDR3 reads CASSLNIGTGGLETQYF. CDR3 sequence (DNA): TGCGCCAGCAGCTTGAATATAGGGACAGGGGGCTTGGAGACCCAGTACTTC.

This clonotype has at least ten counts. The V call is TRBV28, the J call TRBJ2-2; D perhaps matches TRBD2 (6 bases). Germline CDR1 and CDR2: MDHEN and SYDVKM. This CDR3 region has 14 residues. V lost 7 bases and J 1 base, leaving 10 bases between the germline ends. The CDR3 bases are TGTGCCAGCAACACGCGGGGGAACACCGGGGAGCTGTTTTTT. Translated: CASNTRGNTGELFF.

This clonotype has ten or more counts. This chain connects TRBV2 to TRBJ1-5, with 10 bases fitting TRBD1. Germline-derived CDR1 and CDR2 are SNHLY and FYNNEI. Unmatched junction bases numbered 11, after V lost 6 bases and J lost 0 bases. This CDR3 has 18 amino acids. DNA for the CDR3: TGTGCCAGCAGCAGACCGGGACAGGGGACTTATAGCAATCAGCCCCAGCATTTT. Translating it yields CASSRPGQGTYSNQPQHF.

This clonotype has a count of ten or more. The chain combines TRBV6-2 or TRBV6-3 with TRBJ2-2; D may correspond to TRBD1 or TRBD2 (5 bases each). Looked up from germline, CDR1 is MNHEY and CDR2 is SVGEGT. The V gene lost 5 bases and the J gene lost 6 bases, with 13 bases spanning the gap. This CDR3 region has 14 residues. CDR3 nucleotide sequence: TGTGCCAGCAGTCAGACCCCGGGACCCGGGGAGCTGTTTTTT. Translated: CASSQTPGPGELFF.

At least ten counts were recorded for this clonotype. The gene calls are TRBV11-2 and TRBJ2-5, with a possible D match to TRBD2 (6 bases). The CDR3 contains 14 residues. V gave up 6 bases and J gave up 2 bases, with 13 bases separating them. CDR1 SGHAT and CDR2 FQNNGV come from the germline V gene. CDR3 in DNA: TGTGCCAGCAGACCCTCCGGGGGTCAAGAGACCCAGTACTTC. Amino acids: CASRPSGGQETQYF.

This clonotype has ten or more counts. This chain links TRBV2 with TRBJ2-5; the D call may be TRBD1 or TRBD2 (5 bases each). Germline CDR1 is SNHLY and CDR2 is FYNNEI. This CDR3 has 12 amino acids. Trimming cost V 6 bases and J 2 bases, with 7 bases left between them. The DNA of the CDR3 is TGTGCCAGCAGCAGGGAGCAAGAGACCCAGTACTTC. Translating gives CASSREQETQYF.

The V gene is TRBV3-1, the J gene TRBJ1-2; a possible D gene is TRBD1 (5 bases). CDR1 is LGHDT, CDR2 YNNKEL, per germline (reference sequence). The CDR3 runs to 15 residues. Trimming removed 3 bases from V and 7 bases from J, with 18 bases in between. Here the CDR3 reads CASSHAFPGDRGYTF. CDR3 coding DNA: TGTGCCAGCAGCCATGCCTTCCCGGGGGATCGTGGCTACACCTTC. Using reference TRBV3-1 and TRBJ1-2 for the parts outside the CDR3, the full variable domain is DTAVSQTPKYLVTQMGNDKSIKCEQNLGHDTMYWYKQDSKKFLKIMFSYNNKELIINETVPNRFSPKSPDKAHLNLHINSLELGDSAVYFCASSHAFPGDRGYTFGSGTRLTVV.

The J gene is TRBJ2-7, the V gene TRBV30, with D unresolved. V was clipped by 3 bases and J by 3 bases, with 12 bases between them. Germline V lookup: CDR1 GTSNPN, CDR2 SVGIG (reference sequence). The CDR3 loop spans 13 amino acids. The CDR3 loop reads CAWSTLPLYEQYF. The CDR3 coding sequence is TGTGCCTGGAGCACGTTGCCGCTCTACGAGCAGTACTTC.

This clonotype came up many times. The V gene is TRBV20-1, the J gene TRBJ2-7, with a weak D call TRBD1 (6 bases). The V and J ends lost 3 bases and 0 bases respectively, with 12 bases between them. CDR3 length equals 14 residues. Germline V lookup: CDR1 DFQATT, CDR2 SNEGSKA (reference sequence). CDR3 sequence: CSARDDRSSYEQYF. The CDR3 nucleotides are TGCAGTGCTAGGGACGACAGGAGCTCCTACGAGCAGTACTTC.

This clonotype was picked up many times. The V and J genes are TRBV5-1 and TRBJ2-7; 7 nucleotides agree with TRBD1. Germline-derived CDR1 and CDR2 are SGHRS and YFSETQ. The CDR3 covers 15 residues. V gave up 4 bases and J gave up 1 base; unmatched junction bases: 8. The CDR3 DNA reads TGCGCCAGCAGCCCGACAGGGCAGGAGTCCTACGAGCAGTACTTC. Its translation: CASSPTGQESYEQYF.